Listed here is a single TCR beta chain. This sample stems from a study of OX40 agonist ivuxolimab in advanced cancers. Whole-study context: Patients' therapy was ivuxolimab, an antibody that acts as an agonist of OX40 (CD134). Eligibility rules accepted prior anti-PD-1, anti-PD-L1 or anti-CTLA-4 therapy, and under 45% had some.

CDR3 size: 15 residues. V lost 5 bases to trimming and J lost 4 bases; unmatched junction nucleotides: 5. Germline lookup yields CDR1 SGHTA and CDR2 FQGNSA. Enrollment shut out patients with autoimmune disease history or systemic immunosuppression. Measured with immunoSEQ multiplex PCR; TCRdb has only the in-frame clones, and not every one. Among approximately 100,000 clones listed, roughly nine tenths were seen once. The chain links TRBV7-2 to TRBJ2-1; 10 bases are shared with TRBD2. Source: CD4+ or CD8+ T cells sorted from blood, taken in a trial of the OX40 agonist ivuxolimab. This sequence originates from an adult with an advanced solid tumor such as melanoma, head and neck, liver or kidney cancer. CDR3 in DNA: TGTGCCAGCAGCCCAGCGGGAGGGCGGTACAATGAGCAGTTCTTC. It yields the protein CASSPAGGRYNEQFF.